What follows are 20 T cell receptor beta chains derived from one specimen sequenced in a study of control samples from healthy donors and cancer patients. Produced via immunoSEQ multiplex PCR; TCRdb's table is partial and in-frame only. The table lists about 140,000 clones, roughly 94% of them singletons. The sequenced material came from blood. These receptors came from a man aged 35-49 years in good health.

The rearrangement links TRBV9 to TRBJ2-7, with D tentatively TRBD1 or TRBD2 (5 bases each). In germline, CDR1 is SGDLS, CDR2 YYNGEE. The CDR3 is made up of 16 amino acids. V lost 3 bases to trimming and J lost 2 bases, with 18 bases between them. CDR3 loop: CASSAGPGLGPYEQYF. The DNA for the CDR3 is TGTGCCAGCAGCGCGGGACCGGGGTTGGGTCCCTACGAGCAGTACTTC. The full variable domain, its missing parts supplied by reference TRBV9 and TRBJ2-7, is DSGVTQTPKHLITATGQRVTLRCSPRSGDLSVYWYQQSLDQGLQFLIQYYNGEERAKGNILERFSAQQFPDLHSELNLSSLELGDSALYFCASSAGPGLGPYEQYFGPGTRLTVT.

The chain joins TRBV29-1 to TRBJ2-1, with 7 bases identical to TRBD2. The CDR3 sequence is 13 residues long. Germline CDR1 SQVTM, CDR2 ANQGSEA. J lost 4 bases, V lost 3 bases, and 3 bases had no gene match. The CDR3 DNA reads as TGCAGCGTTGAGAACGGGAGGTACAATGAGCAGTTCTTC. It translates to CSVENGRYNEQFF.

V usage is TRBV7-9 and J usage is TRBJ1-4; 7 bases match TRBD1. CDR3 length: 15 residues. V lost 1 base to trimming and J lost 11 bases; unmatched junction nucleotides: 10. CDR1 and CDR2 (germline): SEHNR, FQNEAQ (reference sequence). CDR3 in amino acids: CASSLVEGAPGKLFF. CDR3 DNA sequence: TGTGCCAGCAGCTTAGTGGAGGGGGCCCCCGGGAAACTGTTTTTT.

V and J are TRBV27 and TRBJ1-2; 10 bases fit TRBD1. This CDR3 comprises 14 residues. Germline lookup yields CDR1 MNHEY and CDR2 SMNVEV (reference sequence). The junction had 2 bases not matched to a gene; V was cut back by 5 bases and J by 2 bases. The CDR3 DNA is TGTGCCAGCAGTCCGGGACAGGGGAACTATGGCTACACCTTC. This gives the protein CASSPGQGNYGYTF.

The chain carries TRBV19 and TRBJ2-1, with 10 bases that match TRBD1. V was clipped by 7 bases and J by 7 bases; unmatched bases: 7. Germline CDR1 LNHDA, CDR2 SQIVND (reference sequence). The CDR3 sequence is 14 residues long. In nucleotides, the CDR3 is TGTGCCAGTAATCCGGGACAGGGGTGGAATGAGCAGTTCTTC. The encoded protein is CASNPGQGWNEQFF.

The V and J genes are TRBV10-2 and TRBJ2-5; D may correspond to TRBD1 or TRBD2 (6 bases each). The germline CDR1 and CDR2 sequences are WSHSY and SAAADI. V was pared by 7 bases and J by 4 bases, with 13 bases between. CDR3 size: 13 residues. CDR3 region: CASTTGGGETQYF. The DNA for the CDR3 is TGCGCCAGCACTACCGGGGGCGGAGAGACCCAGTACTTC.

A remark on this clone: Other DNA sequences within the sample encode an identical CDR3. The gene calls are TRBV15 and TRBJ2-3; D is possibly TRBD1 or TRBD2 (5 bases each). Trimming pared 1 base from V and 3 bases from J, leaving 11 bases between. Germline V gene sequence: CDR1 LNHNV, CDR2 YYDKDF (reference sequence). This CDR3 has 15 amino acids. CDR3 amino acids: CATSRVVEGTDTQYF. For the CDR3, the DNA is TGTGCCACCAGCAGAGTGGTTGAGGGGACAGATACGCAGTATTTT.

V usage is TRBV28 and J usage is TRBJ1-5; D unresolved. The CDR3 totals 15 residues. The germline V gene encodes CDR1 MDHEN and CDR2 SYDVKM. The V end lost 5 bases, the J end lost 7 bases, and 18 bases lay between the germline ends. For the CDR3, the DNA is TGTGCCAGCAGTCCCCCGGGCAGGAGTCGCCAGCCCCAGCATTTT. As protein: CASSPPGRSRQPQHF. The whole variable domain, remainder taken from reference TRBV28 and TRBJ1-5, is DVKVTQSSRYLVKRTGEKVFLECVQDMDHENMFWYRQDPGLGLRLIYFSYDVKMKEKGDIPEGYSVSREKKERFSLILESASTNQTSMYLCASSPPGRSRQPQHFGDGTRLSIL.

The gene calls are TRBV10-2 and TRBJ2-7; D is possibly TRBD2 (6 bases). Between the trimmed V and J ends, which lost 2 bases and 2 bases, there was a span of 16 bases. The germline V gene has CDR1 WSHSY and CDR2 SAAADI. The CDR3 length is 16 residues. The CDR3 bases are TGCGCCAGCAGTGAGATCCGTGGGAGGCCCACCTACGAGCAGTACTTC. This sequence encodes CASSEIRGRPTYEQYF.

The V call is TRBV5-1, the J call TRBJ2-7; D possibly corresponds to TRBD2 (6 bases). The length of the CDR3 is 14 residues. V was pared by 0 bases and J by 4 bases, with 11 bases between. CDR1 and CDR2 from the germline V gene are SGHRS and YFSETQ. CDR3 bases: TGCGCCAGCAGCTTGGCAGGGACTTCTTACGAGCAGTACTTC. It translates to CASSLAGTSYEQYF.

As to this clone: Other DNA variants within this sample encode the same CDR3. The chain couples TRBV9 to TRBJ2-1, with 8 bases lining up with TRBD2. With 0 bases clipped from V and 2 bases from J, the junction kept 1 base outside the gene matches. Germline CDR1 reads SGDLS; CDR2 reads YYNGEE. CDR3 length: 15 residues. The CDR3 region is CASSVAGGPYNEQFF. The CDR3 DNA reads as TGTGCCAGCAGCGTAGCGGGAGGGCCCTACAATGAGCAGTTCTTC.

The J gene is TRBJ1-2, the V gene TRBV6-5, with 7 positions matching TRBD1. Trimming removed 6 bases from V and 8 bases from J; junction bases left unmatched: 15. Germline CDR1 MNHEY, CDR2 SVGAGI. This CDR3 contains 15 residues. CDR3 sequence: CASSPWDSGGPGYTF. The CDR3, as DNA: TGTGCCAGCAGCCCATGGGATTCAGGGGGTCCCGGCTACACCTTC.

The J gene is TRBJ2-5, the V gene TRBV4-1; D is undetermined. Trimming shortened V by 1 base and J by 5 bases, and 8 bases separated the two germline ends. This CDR3 contains 13 residues. Germline loops: CDR1 MGHRA, CDR2 YSYEKL. CDR3 residues: CASSQGLGETQYF. For the CDR3, the DNA is TGCGCCAGCAGCCAAGGGCTCGGGGAGACCCAGTACTTC.

This chain joins TRBV4-1 and TRBJ1-5, with a tentative D call TRBD1 (6 bases). Germline CDR1 and CDR2: MGHRA and YSYEKL. V was pared by 4 bases and J by 4 bases, with 17 bases between. The CDR3 runs to 16 residues. The CDR3 DNA reads as TGCGCCAGCAGCCCCCCGGGGGGGGCGAGGAATCAGCCCCAGCATTTT. Translation gives CASSPPGGARNQPQHF.

This clone was counted once. The chain has TRBV14 and TRBJ1-4; 9 bases agree with TRBD1. Germline CDR1 SGHDN, CDR2 FVKESK. The CDR3 is 15 residues long. Trimming at V came to 4 bases and at J to 10 bases, leaving 10 bases not matched to a gene. In DNA form, the CDR3 reads TGTGCCAGCAGCCCCGTACAGGGGGCGCGTGTAAAACTGTTTTTT. Its protein product is CASSPVQGARVKLFF.

The chain couples TRBV24-1 to TRBJ2-1, with TRBD1 matching 7 bases. CDR1 is KGHDR and CDR2 is SFDVKD in the germline V gene. After removal of 9 bases from V and 3 bases from J, the junction contained 4 bases not matched to a gene. This CDR3 has 13 amino acids. For the CDR3, the DNA is TGTGCCACCCAACGGGACAGCTACAATGAGCAGTTCTTC. Its protein is CATQRDSYNEQFF.

The chain recombines TRBV15 with TRBJ1-6; D remains ambiguous. V dropped 0 bases and J dropped 7 bases, with 13 bases sitting between them. Germline CDR1 and CDR2: LNHNV and YYDKDF (reference sequence). CDR3 size: 16 residues. The CDR3 is CATSRDLETRNSPLHF. The CDR3 coding sequence is TGTGCCACCAGCAGAGATTTGGAGACCAGGAATTCACCCCTCCACTTT.

The CDR3 DNA reads TGCGCCAGCAGTCAGAGGACAGATACGCAGTATTTT. Translated, it gives CASSQRTDTQYF. This chain links TRBV23-1 with TRBJ2-3; no reliable D call. TRBV23-1 is treated as an ORF (open reading frame) with a function not yet certain. The CDR3 has 12 amino acids. Trimming stripped 3 bases from V and 3 bases from J, with 4 bases between.

The chain joins TRBV5-6 to TRBJ2-7, with TRBD2 as a possible D gene (6 bases). Germline lookup yields CDR1 SGHDT and CDR2 YYEEEE. V lost 4 bases, J lost 2 bases, and 10 bases lay in between. The CDR3 has 13 amino acids. The CDR3: CASSLGRTYEQYF. The DNA for the CDR3 is TGTGCCAGCAGCCTGGGGAGGACCTACGAGCAGTACTTC.

V gene TRBV29-1 combines with J gene TRBJ1-2; TRBD1 matches at 9 bases. The CDR3 runs 12 residues. J lost 7 bases, V lost 8 bases, and 8 bases had no gene match. Germline CDR1 SQVTM, CDR2 ANQGSEA. The CDR3 is CSTKQGAVGYTF. DNA for the CDR3: TGCAGCACGAAACAGGGGGCGGTTGGCTACACCTTC. Looking up the rest from reference TRBV29-1 and TRBJ1-2 gives the full variable domain: SAVISQKPSRDICQRGTSLTIQCQVDSQVTMMFWYRQQPGQSLTLIATANQGSEATYESGFVIDKFPISRPNLTFSTLTVSNMSPEDSSIYLCSTKQGAVGYTFGSGTRLTVV.